The clone carrying this T cell receptor (beta chain) was seen only a few times. As yet, its antigen is unknown. These data are taken from a study of cytomegalovirus exposure and HLA in healthy donors. Whole-study results and caveats: It was reported in a later analysis that an Asian-associated ancestry cluster showed fewer N-insertions than the 666-donor mean. As a later analysis revealed, the rate of TCR association differed by HLA locus, with DRB1 most and HLA-C fewest.

The PCR was carried out with 60 Vbeta primers and 13 Jbeta primers. Profiling relied on immunoSEQ multiplex PCR, and the TCRdb table lists in-frame clones only, not all of them. The sample shows 110,000 to 150,000 clones, roughly three quarters of them seen only once. The CDR3 covers 14 residues. Germline V gene sequence: CDR1 MNHEY, CDR2 SVGAGI. The V gene lost 0 bases and the J gene lost 6 bases, with 11 bases spanning the gap. The donors, nominally healthy at sampling, likely had unrecorded immune exposures. Material: PBMCs. This sequence was found in a man between 18 and 35 years old in good health and CMV-seronegative. The chain couples TRBV6-5 to TRBJ1-2; possibly TRBD1 for D (5 bases). CDR3 in DNA: TGTGCCAGCAGTTACTCGGGGGGATCCCATGGCTACACCTTC. Amino acid sequence: CASSYSGGSHGYTF.